A selection of T cell receptor beta chains follows, all from one sample in a study of a mutant IDH1 vaccine in newly diagnosed glioma. These TCRs' antigens remain unknown. Clones were read by immunoSEQ multiplex PCR, and TCRdb kept only the in-frame ones, dropping some. The sample lists around 9,800 clones, more than 70% occurring once. The sample was PBMCs, taken from a glioma patient whose treatment included an IDH1 peptide vaccine. These receptors originate from a woman aged 40 to 55 with glioma. Some clones in this sample may be carry-over from other donors' samples. Both conserved end residues are part of each CDR3. The D gene is left open where the match is weak. Clone size is stated in some rows and not others, as once, few, many or a class when expanded.

j_call	v_call	d_call	clone_size	cdr3_nt	cdr3_aa
TRBJ2-1	TRBV4-1	TRBD2	once	TGCGCCAGCAGCCAAAGACTAGCGGGAGGGCCGAGCTCCTACAATGAGCAGTTCTTC	CASSQRLAGGPSSYNEQFF
TRBJ2-1	TRBV2	.	.	TGTGCCAGCAGCACCGACCCAGTAGCGAATGAGCAGTTCTTC	CASSTDPVANEQFF
TRBJ2-1	TRBV19	.	.	TGTGCCAGTAGTATTAAAGTTGAGTCTGAGCAGTTCTTC	CASSIKVESEQFF
TRBJ2-1	TRBV27	TRBD2	.	TGTGCCAGCAGGGCAACGGGACTAGCGGGCGCCAGCTCCTACAATGAGCAGTTCTTC	CASRATGLAGASSYNEQFF
TRBJ2-2	TRBV10-1	.	.	TGCGCCAGCAGGGACACCGACACCGGGGAGCTGTTTTTT	CASRDTDTGELFF
TRBJ2-2	TRBV27	TRBD2	.	TGTGCCAGCAGGAAAGACCTAGCGGGGGGGAACACCGGGGAGCTGTTTTTT	CASRKDLAGGNTGELFF
TRBJ1-1	TRBV6-1	.	.	TGTGCCAGCAGTCCTACCTCAGGTGTGAACACTGAAGCTTTCTTT	CASSPTSGVNTEAFF
TRBJ2-7	TRBV10-3	.	.	TGTGCCATCATGAGGGAACGCGAGCAGTACTTC	CAIMREREQYF
TRBJ1-2	TRBV10-3	.	.	TGTGCCATCAGTCGAGAAAGATATGGCTACACCTTC	CAISRERYGYTF
TRBJ2-1	TRBV5-1	TRBD2	.	TGCGCCAGCAGCTTGGAAGTAGGGACTAGCGGGAGGCGTGAGCAGTTCTTC	CASSLEVGTSGRREQFF
TRBJ1-1	TRBV5-1	.	.	TGCGCCAGCAGCACCGGACGGGTTAACACTGAAGCTTTCTTT	CASSTGRVNTEAFF
TRBJ1-2	TRBV6-1	TRBD1	once	TGTGCCAGCAGTGAGAACAGGGGGCACACCTTC	CASSENRGHTF
TRBJ1-4	TRBV5-1	TRBD1	.	TGCGCCAGCAGCTTAACCCAACAGGGGCGTAATGAAAAACTGTTTTTT	CASSLTQQGRNEKLFF
TRBJ2-5	TRBV16	.	.	TGTGCCAGCAGCCCCAGTGGCAGGGGTGAGACCCAGTACTTC	CASSPSGRGETQYF
TRBJ1-5	TRBV19	TRBD1	.	TGTGCCCCGAGCCCGACAGGGGATTGCAGCAATCAGCCCCAGCATTTT	CAPSPTGDCSNQPQHF
TRBJ2-7	TRBV10-1	.	.	TGCGCCAGCAGTGAGGGCGGGCAGGGCCGGAGCGAGCAGTACTTC	CASSEGGQGRSEQYF
TRBJ1-1	TRBV28	.	.	TGTGCCAGCAGTTTACAGGCCAACACTGAAGCTTTCTTT	CASSLQANTEAFF
TRBJ1-2	TRBV7-9	.	.	TGTGCCAGCAGCTTAGGGGCGGGGAACTATGGCTACACCTTC	CASSLGAGNYGYTF
TRBJ2-2	TRBV5-1	.	.	TGCGCCAGCAACTTGTCGGGCACCGGGGAGCTGTTTTTT	CASNLSGTGELFF
TRBJ2-7	TRBV30	.	.	TGTGCCTGGAGTTATGGTCAGCAAGGGTACGAGCAGTACTTC	CAWSYGQQGYEQYF
TRBJ2-7	TRBV6-6	.	.	TGTGCCAGCAGTTTTTCCGGGCCTCAGGGAGGCGAGCAGTACTTC	CASSFSGPQGGEQYF
TRBJ2-1	TRBV5-4	TRBD2	.	TGTGCCAGCAGCTCACAAGCGGGAGGCTGGGGTAATGAGCAGTTCTTC	CASSSQAGGWGNEQFF
TRBJ2-1	TRBV7-2	.	.	TGTGCCAGCAGCCTAGGTCCCGCCGGGCCGCGGAATGAGCAGTTCTTC	CASSLGPAGPRNEQFF
TRBJ1-5	TRBV30	.	.	TGTGCCTGGAGTGAGTCTAGCAATCAGCCCCAGCATTTT	CAWSESSNQPQHF
TRBJ2-2	TRBV10-1	.	once	TGCGCCAGCAGTGTTCGAACGGCGAACACCGGGGAGCTGTTTTTT	CASSVRTANTGELFF
TRBJ1-5	TRBV28	TRBD1	.	TGTGCCATTTCCCCGGGACAGGGCAATCAGCCCCAGCATTTT	CAISPGQGNQPQHF
TRBJ2-3	TRBV19	TRBD2	.	TGTGCCAGTAGTATAGACGGGGGGTCAACAGATACGCAGTATTTT	CASSIDGGSTDTQYF
TRBJ1-1	TRBV18	.	.	TGTGCCAGCTCACCAGGCTTCGAAGCTTTCTTT	CASSPGFEAFF
TRBJ1-5	TRBV19	.	.	TGTGCCAGTAGCCGGGAGTACACTAGATATAGCAATCAGCCCCAGCATTTT	CASSREYTRYSNQPQHF
TRBJ2-3	TRBV18	TRBD1	.	TGTGCCAGCTCACCCCCGGGACAGGGTACAGATACGCAGTATTTT	CASSPPGQGTDTQYF
TRBJ1-5	TRBV28	.	.	TGTGCCAGCAGTTCGGAAGGCAATCAGCCCCAGCATTTT	CASSSEGNQPQHF
TRBJ1-2	TRBV5-1	TRBD1	.	TGCGCCAGCAGCCCACCGGGACAGATAAACTATGGCTACACCTTC	CASSPPGQINYGYTF
TRBJ1-2	TRBV4-1	TRBD1	once	TGCGCCAGCAGCCAAGCGAGGGGGCCGCCGTATGGCTACACCTTC	CASSQARGPPYGYTF
TRBJ1-3	TRBV21-1	.	.	TGTGCCAGCAGCAAAGTTCGCGGGGCCTCCTGTGGAAACACCATATATTTT	CASSKVRGASCGNTIYF
TRBJ2-2	TRBV29-1	.	.	TGTTGTGCGGGGAACACCGGGGAGCTGTTTTTT	CCAGNTGELFF
TRBJ2-7	TRBV27	TRBD2	.	TGTGCCAGCAGTTCACTCCCAGGACTAGCGGACTACGAGCAGTACTTC	CASSSLPGLADYEQYF
TRBJ1-2	TRBV4-2	.	.	TGTGCCAGCAGCCGAATAGGACAGCTCCAGGTTGGCTACACCTTC	CASSRIGQLQVGYTF
TRBJ1-1	TRBV29-1	.	few	TGCAGCGTTGAAGGGCAGTTGACGTGGACTGAAGCTTTCTTT	CSVEGQLTWTEAFF
TRBJ2-2	TRBV9	TRBD2	once	TGTGCCAGCAGCGGACTAGCGGGTACGAACACCGGGGAGCTGTTTTTT	CASSGLAGTNTGELFF
TRBJ1-5	TRBV7-3	TRBD1	.	TGTGCCAGCAGCTTAAAGGCGGGGGCCGGAGGCAGGGGGCGGAGCAATCAGCCCCAGCATTTT	CASSLKAGAGGRGRSNQPQHF
TRBJ2-7	TRBV11-3	.	.	TGTGCCAGCAGTCACCGGGACACCGCCTACGAGCAGTACTTC	CASSHRDTAYEQYF
TRBJ1-1	TRBV6-5	.	few	TGTGCCAGCAAAAGGGATAAAGTCGCTGAAGCTTTCTTT	CASKRDKVAEAFF
TRBJ2-1	TRBV6-4	TRBD2	.	TGTGCCAGCAGTGAGTTAGGAGGGAGGGATGAGCAGTTCTTC	CASSELGGRDEQFF
TRBJ1-1	TRBV29-1	.	.	TGCAGCGTTGCCGGGGCAGAGAACACTGAAGCTTTCTTT	CSVAGAENTEAFF
TRBJ2-2	TRBV28	TRBD1	.	TGTGCCAGCTGGGACAGGGGGGGCACCGGGGAGCTGTTTTTT	CASWDRGGTGELFF
TRBJ1-5	TRBV19	TRBD1	.	TGTGCCAGTAGTACCCTCCGGACAGGTAGCAATCAGCCCCAGCATTTT	CASSTLRTGSNQPQHF
TRBJ2-1	TRBV4-2	.	.	TGTGCCAGCAGCCAAGATCAGGTCCAGGAGCGGTTCTTC	CASSQDQVQERFF
TRBJ2-4	TRBV11-2	TRBD1	.	TGTGCCAGCAGCCTTACACGGGACAGAAGCATCGACATTCAGTACTTC	CASSLTRDRSIDIQYF